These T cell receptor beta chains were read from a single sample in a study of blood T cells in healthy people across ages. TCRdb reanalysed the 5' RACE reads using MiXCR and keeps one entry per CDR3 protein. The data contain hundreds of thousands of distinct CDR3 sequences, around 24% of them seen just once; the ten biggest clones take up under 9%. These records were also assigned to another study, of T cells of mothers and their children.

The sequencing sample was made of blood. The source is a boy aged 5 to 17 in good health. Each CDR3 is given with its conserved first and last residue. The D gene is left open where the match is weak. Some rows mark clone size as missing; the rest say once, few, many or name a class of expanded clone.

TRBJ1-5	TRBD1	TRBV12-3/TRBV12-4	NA	CASSPRQGADQPQHF	TGTGCCAGCAGTCCCCGACAGGGGGCGGATCAGCCCCAGCATTTT
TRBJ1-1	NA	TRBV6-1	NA	CASSEGPRGTEAFF	TGTGCCAGCAGTGAAGGGCCCCGGGGCACTGAAGCTTTCTTT
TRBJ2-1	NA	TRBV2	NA	CASSPRLNYNEQFF	TGTGCCAGCAGTCCGAGACTGAACTACAATGAGCAGTTCTTC
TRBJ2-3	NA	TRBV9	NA	CASSVGWQRLVPGHEYF	TGTGCCAGCAGCGTAGGATGGCAGAGGCTCGTACCGGGTCATGAGTATTTT
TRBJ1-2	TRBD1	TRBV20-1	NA	CSARDRDSSLYTF	TGCAGTGCTAGGGACAGGGACTCTAGTCTCTACACCTTC
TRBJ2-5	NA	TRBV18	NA	CASSSLPQETQYF	TGTGCCAGCTCATCCCTACCGCAAGAGACCCAGTACTTC
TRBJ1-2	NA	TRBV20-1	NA	CSAREGPANYGYTF	TGCAGTGCTAGAGAAGGCCCAGCTAACTATGGCTACACCTTC
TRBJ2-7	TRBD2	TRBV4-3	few	CASSQGLAGGDEQYF	TGCGCCAGCAGCCAGGGACTAGCGGGAGGGGACGAGCAGTACTTC
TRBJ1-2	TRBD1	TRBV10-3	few	CAISESYRGGGYTF	TGTGCCATCAGTGAGTCGTACAGGGGAGGTGGCTACACCTTC
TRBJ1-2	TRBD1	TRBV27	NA	CASSYRTGIFYGYTF	TGTGCCAGCAGTTACAGGACAGGGATCTTCTATGGCTACACCTTC
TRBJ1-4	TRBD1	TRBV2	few	CASRDRALQEKLFF	TGTGCCAGCAGGGACAGGGCGCTTCAGGAAAAACTGTTTTTT
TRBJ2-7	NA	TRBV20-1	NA	CSARDLITQDLNEQYF	TGCAGTGCTAGAGATCTCATTACACAGGACTTAAACGAGCAGTACTTC
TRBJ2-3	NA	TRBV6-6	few	CASRRGASTDTQYF	TGTGCCAGCAGACGCGGAGCAAGCACAGATACGCAGTATTTT
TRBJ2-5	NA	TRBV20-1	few	CSASLGVQETQYF	TGCAGTGCTAGTTTAGGGGTTCAAGAGACCCAGTACTTC
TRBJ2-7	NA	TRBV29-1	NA	CSVEEQGNEQYF	TGCAGCGTTGAAGAACAAGGGAACGAGCAGTACTTC
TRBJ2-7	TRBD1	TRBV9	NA	CASSGQGPYEQYF	TGTGCCAGCAGCGGACAGGGGCCCTACGAGCAGTACTTC
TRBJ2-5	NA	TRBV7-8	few	CASSSTRTLGYQETQYF	TGTGCCAGCAGCTCTACTCGGACATTGGGGTACCAAGAGACCCAGTACTTC
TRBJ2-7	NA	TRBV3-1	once	CASSHPPHEQYF	TGTGCCAGCAGCCATCCGCCGCACGAGCAGTACTTC
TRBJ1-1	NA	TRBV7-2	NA	CASSWGPAGNTEAFF	TGTGCCAGCAGTTGGGGTCCGGCGGGGAACACTGAAGCTTTCTTT
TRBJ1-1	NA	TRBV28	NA	CASTTSGGHTEAFF	TGTGCCAGCACCACGTCGGGGGGGCACACTGAAGCTTTCTTT
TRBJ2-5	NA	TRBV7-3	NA	CASSSMVDETQYF	TGTGCCAGCAGCTCCATGGTGGATGAGACCCAGTACTTC
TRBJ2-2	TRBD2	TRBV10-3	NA	CAIRSSQTSGLKGTGELFF	TGTGCCATCAGATCCTCACAGACTAGCGGATTGAAGGGGACCGGGGAGCTGTTTTTT
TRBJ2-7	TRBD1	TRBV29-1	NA	CSVPGTGAYEQYF	TGCAGCGTTCCCGGGACAGGGGCCTACGAGCAGTACTTC
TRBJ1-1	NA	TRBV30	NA	CAWGVNTEAFF	TGTGCCTGGGGCGTGAACACTGAAGCTTTCTTT
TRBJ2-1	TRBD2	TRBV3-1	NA	CASKGLGAYNEQFF	TGTGCCAGCAAGGGACTAGGTGCCTACAATGAGCAGTTCTTC
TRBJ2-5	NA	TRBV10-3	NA	CAISGSVRKETQYF	TGTGCCATCAGTGGTTCTGTCAGAAAAGAGACCCAGTACTTC
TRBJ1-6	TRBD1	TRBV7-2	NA	CASSLSRDRAHSPLHF	TGTGCCAGCAGCTTATCCCGGGACAGGGCACATTCACCCCTCCACTTT
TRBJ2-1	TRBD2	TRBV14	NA	CASSHLPSGTSYNEQFF	TGTGCCAGCAGCCACCTCCCTAGCGGGACCTCCTACAATGAGCAGTTCTTC
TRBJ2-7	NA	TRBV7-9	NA	CASSLGSHEQYF	TGTGCCAGCAGCTTAGGATCCCACGAGCAGTACTTC
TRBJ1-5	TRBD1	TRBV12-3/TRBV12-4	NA	CASSLGQGAVQPQHF	TGTGCCAGCAGTTTGGGTCAGGGGGCGGTTCAGCCCCAGCATTTT
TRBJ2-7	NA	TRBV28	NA	CASSLFQDNLGQYF	TGTGCCAGCAGTTTATTTCAGGACAACTTGGGGCAGTACTTC
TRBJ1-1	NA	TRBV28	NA	CASSFRRGWDTEAFF	TGTGCCAGCAGTTTTAGACGGGGCTGGGACACTGAAGCTTTCTTT
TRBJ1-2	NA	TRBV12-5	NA	CASAGPGRSGYTF	TGTGCTAGTGCCGGGCCAGGGCGGAGTGGCTACACCTTC
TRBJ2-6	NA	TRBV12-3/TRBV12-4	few	CASSSKGGSGANVLTF	TGTGCCAGCAGTTCTAAAGGGGGCTCTGGGGCCAACGTCCTGACTTTC
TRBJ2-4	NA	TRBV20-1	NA	CSAGARLDLAKNIQYF	TGCAGTGCTGGGGCGCGACTGGACCTGGCCAAAAACATTCAGTACTTC
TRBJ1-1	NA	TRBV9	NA	CASSPPRTVNTEAFF	TGTGCCAGCAGCCCCCCCCGGACGGTGAACACTGAAGCTTTCTTT
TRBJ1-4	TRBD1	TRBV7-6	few	CASSSRDRGIEKLFF	TGTGCCAGCAGCTCCCGGGACAGGGGGATAGAAAAACTGTTTTTT
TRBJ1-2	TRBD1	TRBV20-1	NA	CSAGTGSSSYGYTF	TGCAGTGCTGGGACAGGCTCGAGTTCCTATGGCTACACCTTC
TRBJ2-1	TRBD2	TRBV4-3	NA	CASSQDLAGVPLYNEQFF	TGCGCCAGCAGCCAAGACCTAGCGGGAGTCCCTCTTTACAATGAGCAGTTCTTC
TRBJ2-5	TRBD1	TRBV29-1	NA	CSVSTGSGEQYF	TGCAGCGTATCGACAGGGTCGGGTGAGCAGTACTTC
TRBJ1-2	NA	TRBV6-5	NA	CASSAIWGRDYGYTF	TGTGCCAGCAGTGCTATTTGGGGGCGGGACTATGGCTACACCTTC
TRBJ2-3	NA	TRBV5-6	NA	CASSLVASGIMTDTQYF	TGTGCCAGCAGCTTGGTTGCAAGCGGTATTATGACAGATACGCAGTATTTT
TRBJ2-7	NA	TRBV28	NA	CASSPRSTDYEQYF	TGTGCCAGCAGTCCACGGTCCACCGACTACGAGCAGTACTTC
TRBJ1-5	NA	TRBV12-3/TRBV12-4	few	CASSQDRYNQPQHF	TGTGCCAGCAGCCAGGACAGATACAATCAGCCCCAGCATTTT
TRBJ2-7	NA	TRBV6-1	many	CASGNQGYEQYF	TGTGCCAGCGGAAACCAGGGTTACGAGCAGTACTTC
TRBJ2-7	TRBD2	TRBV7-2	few	CASRQSGGASYEQYF	TGTGCCAGCCGCCAAAGCGGGGGGGCCTCCTACGAGCAGTACTTC
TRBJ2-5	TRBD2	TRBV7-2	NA	CASSLEVNTIAGGEETQYF	TGTGCCAGCAGCTTAGAAGTGAATACTATCGCGGGGGGGGAAGAGACCCAGTACTTC
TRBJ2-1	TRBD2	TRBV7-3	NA	CASSTSGTPFNEQFF	TGTGCCAGCAGTACGAGCGGGACCCCATTCAATGAGCAGTTCTTC
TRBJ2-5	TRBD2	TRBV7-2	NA	CASSLGVSGRQETQYF	TGTGCCAGCAGCTTAGGAGTGAGCGGGAGGCAAGAGACCCAGTACTTC
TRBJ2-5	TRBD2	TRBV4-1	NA	CASSQVGNYDLIAGAGRETQYF	TGCGCCAGCAGCCAAGTTGGGAACTATGACCTCATAGCGGGAGCTGGTCGGGAGACCCAGTACTTC
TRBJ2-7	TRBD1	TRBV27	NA	CASSLSLQGPPYEQYF	TGTGCCAGCAGTTTATCTTTACAGGGGCCCCCCTACGAGCAGTACTTC
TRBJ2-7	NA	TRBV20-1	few	CSAREARTYEQYF	TGCAGTGCTAGAGAGGCCCGGACATACGAGCAGTACTTC
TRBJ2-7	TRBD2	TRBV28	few	CASRRGVSYEQYF	TGTGCCAGCAGACGGGGGGTCTCCTACGAGCAGTACTTC
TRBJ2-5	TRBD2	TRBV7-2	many	CASSFPLEGTRSETQYF	TGTGCCAGCAGCTTCCCCCTGGAGGGGACTAGATCAGAGACCCAGTACTTC
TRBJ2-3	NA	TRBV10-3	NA	CAISDSTVDTQYF	TGTGCCATCAGTGACAGCACCGTAGATACGCAGTATTTT
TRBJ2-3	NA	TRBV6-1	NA	CASSEAPGSDTQYF	TGTGCCAGCAGTGAAGCGCCGGGCTCAGATACGCAGTATTTT
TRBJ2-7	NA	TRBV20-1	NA	CSASTGGLTYEQYF	TGCAGTGCTAGTACCGGGGGGCTAACCTACGAGCAGTACTTC
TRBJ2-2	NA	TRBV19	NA	CASSRAGRVTGELLF	TGTGCCAGTAGCCGCGCGGGCAGGGTCACCGGGGAGCTGCTTTTT
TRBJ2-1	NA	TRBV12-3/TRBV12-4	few	CASSPEVKQFF	TGTGCCAGCAGCCCCGAGGTCAAGCAGTTCTTC